Presented here are 18 T cell receptor beta chains from one specimen sequenced in a study of blood T cell repertoires in COVID-19. The data were produced by immunoSEQ multiplex PCR, yet TCRdb's version contains in-frame clones alone and is incomplete. The data hold 150,000 to 200,000 clones, with approximately 83% observed a single time. Input material: PBMCs or T cells enriched from blood (not recorded which). Source of these receptors: a man between 65 and 79 years old who had been exposed to COVID-19.

This clone was seen once. The V and J genes are TRBV21-1 and TRBJ2-7; TRBD2 is the table's D call and was not checked against the DNA. TRBV21-1 is flagged as a pseudogene. The CDR3 totals 16 residues. The CDR3 spells CASSKNRPAGSYEQYF. As DNA, the CDR3 is TGTGCCAGCAGCAAAAACCGTCCCGCCGGCTCCTACGAGCAGTACTTC.

This sequence joins TRBV7-2 and TRBJ2-1, with TRBD2 matching over 12 bases. The CDR3 has 18 residues. Germline loops: CDR1 SGHTA, CDR2 FQGNSA. The J segment lost 4 bases and the V segment lost 5 bases, leaving 12 bases of the junction unmatched. The CDR3 loop reads CASSTQTSGGIGYNEQFF. The CDR3 nucleotides read TGTGCCAGCAGCACCCAGACTAGCGGGGGAATCGGGTACAATGAGCAGTTCTTC.

Comments on this clone: A read error is possible here, since a much larger clone lies one base away. This chain uses TRBV7-8 with TRBJ1-5; D remains ambiguous. The CDR3 extends over 12 amino acids. The V end was cut by 5 bases, the J end by 2 bases, with 4 bases between. CDR1 and CDR2 (germline): SGHVS, FQNEAQ. CDR3 nucleotide sequence: TGTGCCAGCAGCCCCGGCAATCAGCCCCAGCATTTT. Residues: CASSPGNQPQHF.

Of note for this clone: This sample also contains other DNA sequences that code for the same CDR3. The chain joins TRBV19 to TRBJ1-1, with D possibly TRBD1 on 5 matching bases. Per germline, CDR1 LNHDA and CDR2 SQIVND (reference sequence). This CDR3 spans 13 amino acids. Trimming took off 3 bases at V and 5 bases at J, with 10 bases between the two ends. The CDR3: CASSIGGGTEAFF. The CDR3 bases are TGTGCCAGTAGTATCGGGGGAGGGACTGAAGCTTTCTTT.

V gene TRBV7-8 combines with J gene TRBJ2-6; 13 bases align to TRBD2. The J segment lost 2 bases and the V segment lost 0 bases, leaving 10 bases of the junction unmatched. Germline V gene data show CDR1 as SGHVS and CDR2 as FQNEAQ. CDR3 size: 21 residues. The CDR3 sequence: CASSLARLAGGPRAGANVLTF. CDR3 bases: TGTGCCAGCAGCTTAGCGAGACTAGCGGGAGGCCCCCGGGCTGGGGCCAACGTCCTGACTTTC. The variable domain in full, with the rest retrieved from reference TRBV7-8 and TRBJ2-6, is GAGVSQSPRYKVAKRGQDVALRCDPISGHVSLFWYQQALGQGPEFLTYFQNEAQLDKSGLPSDRFFAERPEGSVSTLKIQRTQQEDSAVYLCASSLARLAGGPRAGANVLTFGAGSRLTVL.

V usage is TRBV29-1 and J usage is TRBJ2-7; D may be TRBD2 (6 bases). V lost 7 bases to trimming and J lost 5 bases, with 12 bases between them. The CDR3 totals 11 residues. The germline V gene encodes CDR1 SQVTM and CDR2 ANQGSEA. CDR3 DNA sequence: TGCAGCGGGGGTGCGGGGCACGAGCAGTACTTC. Residues: CSGGAGHEQYF.

This clone was found a few times. The rearrangement joins TRBV28 to TRBJ2-5, with 8 bases identical to TRBD1. The J segment lost 10 bases and the V segment lost 5 bases, leaving 18 bases of the junction unmatched. The CDR3 consists of 16 residues. CDR1 and CDR2 from the germline V gene are MDHEN and SYDVKM. The CDR3 protein is CASSVSTGGTALVQYF. For the CDR3, the DNA is TGTGCCAGCAGTGTCTCAACAGGGGGAACCGCTTTAGTCCAGTACTTC.

The chain carries TRBV4-1 and TRBJ2-1, with TRBD2 matching 9 bases. Looked up from germline, CDR1 is MGHRA and CDR2 is YSYEKL. Germline trimming cut 5 bases from V and 7 bases from J; bases unmatched to any gene: 15. The CDR3 runs to 17 residues. CDR3 nucleotide sequence: TGCGCCAGCAGCGCAGGGTTCGGGCTAGCGGGATATAATGAGCAGTTCTTC. Protein sequence: CASSAGFGLAGYNEQFF.

This clone was observed a handful of times. This chain uses TRBV5-1 with TRBJ2-1; D unclear. This CDR3 contains 16 residues. From germline, CDR1 is SGHRS and CDR2 YFSETQ. V was trimmed by 4 bases and J by 9 bases, leaving 23 bases between them. This CDR3 is CASSEAFLVTATEQFF. In DNA form, the CDR3 reads TGCGCCAGCAGCGAAGCATTCCTAGTAACGGCGACTGAGCAGTTCTTC.

This chain joins TRBV7-9 and TRBJ1-1, with a tentative D call TRBD1 (6 bases). The germline gives CDR1 SEHNR, CDR2 FQNEAQ (reference sequence). The CDR3 loop spans 13 amino acids. V gave up 6 bases and J gave up 4 bases, with 12 bases separating them. The CDR3 nucleotides are TGTGCCAGCAGGGGGACACACCCCACTGAAGCTTTCTTT. Amino acid sequence: CASRGTHPTEAFF.

The chain links TRBV9 to TRBJ1-6; the D is unclear. The ends were cut back, 3 bases at V and 10 bases at J, with 14 bases in the middle. Per the germline V gene, CDR1 is SGDLS and CDR2 is YYNGEE. This CDR3 comprises 14 residues. The CDR3 loop is CASSASPAQSPLHF. As DNA, the CDR3 is TGTGCCAGCAGCGCAAGCCCAGCACAGTCACCCCTCCACTTT.

The chain has TRBV18 and TRBJ1-5; possibly TRBD1 for D (5 bases). V gave up 6 bases and J gave up 7 bases, with 19 bases separating them. The CDR3 sequence is 15 residues long. The germline V gene encodes CDR1 KGHSH and CDR2 LQKENI. The CDR3 region is CASSLTGGSGQPQHF. CDR3 nucleotides: TGTGCCAGCTCTCTAACGGGGGGGTCCGGGCAGCCCCAGCATTTT.

The V call is TRBV7-2, the J call TRBJ2-7; TRBD2 matches at 14 bases. Germline CDR1 and CDR2: SGHTA and FQGNSA. V lost 4 bases and J lost 5; bases outside the gene matches: 1. This CDR3 has 14 amino acids. The CDR3 coding sequence is TGTGCCAGCAGCTCGGGACTAGCGGGAGACGAGCAGTACTTC. Its translation: CASSSGLAGDEQYF.

This rearrangement joins TRBV6-2 or TRBV6-3 to TRBJ2-7; D unresolved. The germline V and J ends were trimmed by 4 bases and 4 bases, with 20 bases remaining between them. The CDR3 runs to 16 residues. From germline, CDR1 is MNHEY and CDR2 SVGEGT. CDR3 sequence reads: CASSSVIDPSLYEQYF. CDR3 sequence (DNA): TGTGCCAGCAGTTCTGTGATCGATCCCAGTTTATACGAGCAGTACTTC.

The chain couples TRBV6-2 or TRBV6-3 to TRBJ1-1; D remains unclear. V lost 0 bases and J 7 bases, leaving 6 bases between the germline ends. The germline V gene has CDR1 MNHEY and CDR2 SVGEGT. The CDR3 is 12 residues long. The CDR3 spells CASSYSDIEAFF. DNA for the CDR3: TGTGCCAGCAGTTACTCAGACATTGAAGCTTTCTTT.

V and J are TRBV5-1 and TRBJ1-3; D is ambiguous. CDR1 is SGHRS, CDR2 YFSETQ, per germline. Trimming pared 1 base from V and 1 base from J, leaving 12 bases between. The CDR3 consists of 16 residues. The CDR3 DNA is TGCGCCAGCAGCTTGTATCCAGGTCGTTCTGGAAACACCATATATTTT. This gives the protein CASSLYPGRSGNTIYF.

The chain is built from TRBV7-2 and TRBJ2-3; 9 nucleotides line up with TRBD2. The germline V gene encodes CDR1 SGHTA and CDR2 FQGNSA. With V trimmed by 4 bases and J by 2 bases, 7 bases remained unmatched. This CDR3 contains 16 residues. The CDR3 spells CASSSPAGGLTDTQYF. In nucleotides, the CDR3 is TGTGCCAGCAGCTCTCCGGCGGGAGGGCTCACAGATACGCAGTATTTT. Full variable domain (outside the CDR3, taken from reference TRBV7-2 and TRBJ2-3): GAGVSQSPSNKVTEKGKDVELRCDPISGHTALYWYRQSLGQGLEFLIYFQGNSAPDKSGLPSDRFSAERTGGSVSTLTIQRTQQEDSAVYLCASSSPAGGLTDTQYFGPGTRLTVL.

The chain employs TRBV15 and TRBJ2-1; TRBD2 matches 8 bases. With V trimmed by 0 bases and J by 2 bases, 3 bases remained unmatched. CDR1 and CDR2 from the germline V gene are LNHNV and YYDKDF (reference sequence). CDR3 length: 16 amino acids. The DNA of the CDR3 is TGTGCCACCAGCAGAGAAGCGGGACTAGCCTACAATGAGCAGTTCTTC. Its protein product is CATSREAGLAYNEQFF. The full variable domain, in which reference TRBV15 and TRBJ2-1 provide the parts outside the CDR3, is DAMVIQNPRYQVTQFGKPVTLSCSQTLNHNVMYWYQQKSSQAPKLLFHYYDKDFNNEADTPDNFQSRRPNTSFCFLDIRSPGLGDTAMYLCATSREAGLAYNEQFFGPGTRLTVL.